The entry below gives a single TCR beta chain sequence along with its context. Antigen unknown. The PCR made use of 60 Vbeta and 13 Jbeta primers. The data were produced by immunoSEQ multiplex PCR, yet TCRdb's version contains in-frame clones alone and is incomplete. The sample consists of roughly 200,000 clones, about 10% of them appearing once. This CDR3 is built from 15 residues. V dropped 3 bases and J dropped 5 bases, with 17 bases sitting between them. CDR1 and CDR2 (germline): LNHDA, SQIVND (reference sequence). This record belongs to a study of cytomegalovirus exposure and HLA in healthy donors. Study-wide points: Listed as cytomegalovirus-associated were 150 to 200 TCR beta chains. The records held CMV serostatus as the only immune exposure information.

The sequence was obtained from a woman in her thirties in good health and CMV-seropositive. V is TRBV19 and J is TRBJ2-7; possibly TRBD1 for D (6 bases). The sequenced sample was PBMCs. The CDR3 is CASSITWGQVDEQYF. The CDR3 DNA sequence: TGTGCCAGTAGTATTACCTGGGGGCAGGTCGACGAGCAGTACTTC.